The rows below give T cell receptor beta chains drawn from one sample of a study of blood T cell repertoires in COVID-19. Only in-frame clones appear in the TCRdb table, and some are missing; sequencing was by immunoSEQ multiplex PCR. The profile covers 130,000 to 150,000 clones, with around 87% appearing a single time and approximately 6.1% taken by the ten largest. The sequencing input was peripheral blood. Receptor source: a man older than 75 with acute or convalescent COVID-19. The CDR3 runs from the conserved cysteine through the conserved F or W. D genes are given only for firm matches. The size of a clone is reported for some rows only, either as once, few or many, or as a class for expanded clones.

V gene: TRBV2
J gene: TRBJ2-3
clone size: -
D gene: -
CDR3 protein: CASTRERNTDTQYF
CDR3 DNA: TGTGCCAGCACCCGCGAGCGAAACACAGATACGCAGTATTTT

V gene: TRBV7-6
J gene: TRBJ2-3
clone size: -
D gene: TRBD2
CDR3 protein: CASSFLGLASSTDTQYF
CDR3 DNA: TGTGCCAGCAGCTTTCTCGGACTAGCGTCTAGCACAGATACGCAGTATTTT

V gene: TRBV27
J gene: TRBJ1-2
clone size: -
D gene: -
CDR3 protein: CAGRRPSYYGYTF
CDR3 DNA: TGTGCCGGTCGGAGGCCCTCCTACTATGGCTACACCTTC

V gene: TRBV5-4
J gene: TRBJ1-2
clone size: few
D gene: -
CDR3 protein: CASSSGGGVGYGYTF
CDR3 DNA: TGTGCCAGCAGCTCGGGGGGTGGGGTTGGCTATGGCTACACCTTC

V gene: TRBV28
J gene: TRBJ1-2
clone size: -
D gene: -
CDR3 protein: CASSTAGVRGGYTF
CDR3 DNA: TGTGCCAGCAGCACTGCAGGGGTCAGGGGTGGCTACACCTTC

V gene: TRBV19
J gene: TRBJ1-2
clone size: -
D gene: -
CDR3 protein: CASSISQVYGYTF
CDR3 DNA: TGTGCCAGTAGTATTTCACAAGTCTATGGCTACACCTTC

V gene: TRBV7-8
J gene: TRBJ2-4
clone size: -
D gene: TRBD2
CDR3 protein: CASSLVGSGAGNIQYF
CDR3 DNA: TGTGCCAGCAGCTTAGTAGGTAGCGGGGCGGGAAACATTCAGTACTTC

V gene: TRBV19
J gene: TRBJ1-4
clone size: -
D gene: TRBD1
CDR3 protein: CASSRTGIATNEKLFF
CDR3 DNA: TGTGCCAGTAGTCGGACAGGGATAGCAACTAATGAAAAACTGTTTTTT

V gene: TRBV6-1
J gene: TRBJ2-5
clone size: -
D gene: TRBD2
CDR3 protein: CASSLAGAWETQYF
CDR3 DNA: TGTGCCAGCAGTTTAGCGGGAGCGTGGGAGACCCAGTACTTC

V gene: TRBV5-5
J gene: TRBJ2-5
clone size: -
D gene: TRBD2
CDR3 protein: CASSLALAGGQETQYF
CDR3 DNA: TGTGCCAGCAGCTTGGCTCTAGCGGGAGGTCAAGAGACCCAGTACTTC

V gene: TRBV2
J gene: TRBJ1-6
clone size: -
D gene: -
CDR3 protein: CASRGSVESPLHF
CDR3 DNA: TGTGCCAGCAGGGGGAGTGTGGAGTCACCCCTCCACTTT

V gene: TRBV9
J gene: TRBJ2-5
clone size: -
D gene: -
CDR3 protein: CASSVGDSDFGTQYF
CDR3 DNA: TGTGCCAGCAGCGTAGGGGACTCCGATTTTGGGACCCAGTACTTC

V gene: TRBV6-5
J gene: TRBJ1-6
clone size: -
D gene: -
CDR3 protein: CASSYDGGGSSPLHF
CDR3 DNA: TGTGCCAGCAGTTACGACGGGGGGGGAAGTTCACCCCTCCACTTT

V gene: TRBV12-3/TRBV12-4
J gene: TRBJ1-2
clone size: once
D gene: -
CDR3 protein: CASSLGGGYTF
CDR3 DNA: TGTGCCAGCAGTTTAGGCGGGGGCTACACCTTC

V gene: TRBV29-1
J gene: TRBJ1-1
clone size: few
D gene: -
CDR3 protein: CSAQQGKGDTEAFF
CDR3 DNA: TGCAGCGCACAACAGGGTAAGGGGGACACTGAAGCTTTCTTT

V gene: TRBV7-2
J gene: TRBJ2-1
clone size: -
D gene: -
CDR3 protein: CASSVDSATYNEQFF
CDR3 DNA: TGTGCCAGCAGCGTCGATAGCGCCACATACAATGAGCAGTTCTTC

V gene: TRBV6-6
J gene: TRBJ2-7
clone size: -
D gene: TRBD2
CDR3 protein: CASSKGLASYEQYF
CDR3 DNA: TGTGCCAGCAGTAAGGGACTAGCCTCCTACGAGCAGTACTTC

V gene: TRBV15
J gene: TRBJ1-1
clone size: -
D gene: -
CDR3 protein: CATSRDQQDEAFF
CDR3 DNA: TGTGCCACCAGCAGAGATCAACAGGATGAAGCTTTCTTT

V gene: TRBV18
J gene: TRBJ2-7
clone size: -
D gene: TRBD2
CDR3 protein: CASSPQAASGASSYEQYF
CDR3 DNA: TGTGCCAGCTCACCCCAAGCGGCTAGCGGGGCCAGCTCCTACGAGCAGTACTTC

V gene: TRBV6-1
J gene: TRBJ2-7
clone size: -
D gene: -
CDR3 protein: CASSESLYEQYF
CDR3 DNA: TGTGCCAGCAGTGAGAGCCTCTACGAGCAGTACTTC

V gene: TRBV9
J gene: TRBJ2-2
clone size: -
D gene: -
CDR3 protein: CASSVARGNGELFF
CDR3 DNA: TGTGCCAGCAGCGTAGCTCGGGGGAACGGGGAGCTGTTTTTT

V gene: TRBV7-9
J gene: TRBJ2-3
clone size: once
D gene: -
CDR3 protein: CASSSQGNTQYF
CDR3 DNA: TGTGCCAGCAGCTCACAGGGAAATACGCAGTATTTT

V gene: TRBV6-1
J gene: TRBJ1-1
clone size: few
D gene: -
CDR3 protein: CASSEAVGPEAFF
CDR3 DNA: TGTGCCAGCAGTGAAGCGGTGGGGCCTGAAGCTTTCTTT

V gene: TRBV12-3/TRBV12-4
J gene: TRBJ1-1
clone size: -
D gene: TRBD1
CDR3 protein: CASSQGQVSEAFF
CDR3 DNA: TGTGCCAGCAGTCAAGGACAGGTGAGTGAAGCTTTCTTT

V gene: TRBV30
J gene: TRBJ2-7
clone size: -
D gene: -
CDR3 protein: CAWKYEWEQYF
CDR3 DNA: TGTGCCTGGAAATATGAGTGGGAGCAGTACTTC

V gene: TRBV2
J gene: TRBJ2-7
clone size: -
D gene: TRBD2
CDR3 protein: CASTPRRTSGSEQYF
CDR3 DNA: TGTGCCAGCACCCCCAGACGGACTAGCGGGAGCGAGCAGTACTTC

V gene: TRBV6-4
J gene: TRBJ1-1
clone size: -
D gene: -
CDR3 protein: CASKREGTVMNTEAFF
CDR3 DNA: TGTGCCAGCAAGAGGGAGGGGACCGTCATGAACACTGAAGCTTTCTTT

V gene: TRBV30
J gene: TRBJ2-6
clone size: few
D gene: -
CDR3 protein: CGAHSGANVLTF
CDR3 DNA: TGTGGGGCTCACTCTGGGGCCAACGTCCTGACTTTC

V gene: TRBV11-2
J gene: TRBJ2-1
clone size: -
D gene: -
CDR3 protein: CASSLQGLWGNEQFF
CDR3 DNA: TGTGCCAGCAGCCTCCAGGGTTTATGGGGCAATGAGCAGTTCTTC

V gene: TRBV7-2
J gene: TRBJ2-7
clone size: -
D gene: TRBD1
CDR3 protein: CASSMGQGPYEQYF
CDR3 DNA: TGTGCCAGCAGCATGGGACAGGGACCCTACGAGCAGTACTTC

V gene: TRBV7-3
J gene: TRBJ2-1
clone size: -
D gene: -
CDR3 protein: CASSLTATNSYNEQFF
CDR3 DNA: TGTGCCAGCAGCTTAACTGCAACAAACTCCTACAATGAGCAGTTCTTC

V gene: TRBV28
J gene: TRBJ1-5
clone size: -
D gene: TRBD1
CDR3 protein: CASSYPGTGYQPQHF
CDR3 DNA: TGTGCCAGCAGCTACCCCGGGACAGGGTATCAGCCCCAGCATTTT

V gene: TRBV5-1
J gene: TRBJ2-2
clone size: -
D gene: -
CDR3 protein: CASSITGNRRGGELFF
CDR3 DNA: TGCGCCAGCAGCATCACAGGGAATCGGCGAGGCGGGGAGCTGTTTTTT

V gene: TRBV6-1
J gene: TRBJ2-1
clone size: -
D gene: TRBD2
CDR3 protein: CASSETGTSGDEQFF
CDR3 DNA: TGTGCCAGCAGTGAGACCGGGACTAGCGGCGATGAGCAGTTCTTC

V gene: TRBV19
J gene: TRBJ1-5
clone size: -
D gene: -
CDR3 protein: CASSSTVPISSNQPQHF
CDR3 DNA: TGTGCCAGTAGTAGTACAGTACCAATCTCTAGCAATCAGCCCCAGCATTTT

V gene: TRBV7-8
J gene: TRBJ1-5
clone size: few
D gene: -
CDR3 protein: CAVGGGLVGNQPQHF
CDR3 DNA: TGTGCTGTCGGTGGGGGCTTAGTCGGCAATCAGCCCCAGCATTTT

V gene: TRBV27
J gene: TRBJ2-2
clone size: once
D gene: -
CDR3 protein: CASSLYAPHGDTGELFF
CDR3 DNA: TGTGCCAGCAGTTTATACGCCCCCCACGGGGACACCGGGGAGCTGTTTTTT

V gene: TRBV28
J gene: TRBJ1-3
clone size: few
D gene: -
CDR3 protein: CASSPYGEGLGTIYF
CDR3 DNA: TGTGCCAGCAGCCCGTACGGAGAAGGCCTGGGTACCATATATTTT

V gene: TRBV2
J gene: TRBJ2-1
clone size: -
D gene: TRBD2
CDR3 protein: CASSEGVLANEQFF
CDR3 DNA: TGTGCCAGCAGTGAAGGGGTACTAGCGAATGAGCAGTTCTTC

V gene: TRBV30
J gene: TRBJ2-2
clone size: -
D gene: -
CDR3 protein: CAWWGHGELFF
CDR3 DNA: TGTGCCTGGTGGGGCCACGGGGAGCTGTTTTTT

V gene: TRBV28
J gene: TRBJ1-5
clone size: -
D gene: -
CDR3 protein: CASSPVRVPNRGQPQHF
CDR3 DNA: TGTGCCAGCAGCCCCGTCCGGGTTCCCAATAGGGGTCAGCCCCAGCATTTT

V gene: TRBV6-5
J gene: TRBJ1-1
clone size: -
D gene: -
CDR3 protein: CASSYRGNTEAFF
CDR3 DNA: TGTGCCAGCAGTTATCGAGGGAACACTGAAGCTTTCTTT

V gene: TRBV5-6
J gene: TRBJ1-1
clone size: -
D gene: -
CDR3 protein: CASSLSGVHNTEAFF
CDR3 DNA: TGTGCCAGCAGCTTATCAGGGGTCCACAACACTGAAGCTTTCTTT

V gene: TRBV5-1
J gene: TRBJ2-1
clone size: -
D gene: -
CDR3 protein: CASSLNPFNEQFF
CDR3 DNA: TGCGCCAGCAGCTTGAATCCGTTCAATGAGCAGTTCTTC

V gene: TRBV2
J gene: TRBJ1-5
clone size: -
D gene: -
CDR3 protein: CASQTGPTGGSNQPQHF
CDR3 DNA: TGTGCCAGCCAGACGGGGCCAACCGGGGGTAGCAATCAGCCCCAGCATTTT

V gene: TRBV10-3
J gene: TRBJ1-2
clone size: -
D gene: -
CDR3 protein: CAIRNPTGKLHGYTF
CDR3 DNA: TGTGCCATCAGAAACCCGACAGGAAAGCTCCATGGCTACACCTTC

V gene: TRBV10-1
J gene: TRBJ2-7
clone size: few
D gene: TRBD1
CDR3 protein: CASSEPGTGSYEQYF
CDR3 DNA: TGCGCCAGCAGTGAACCCGGGACAGGCTCCTACGAGCAGTACTTC

V gene: TRBV28
J gene: TRBJ1-1
clone size: -
D gene: -
CDR3 protein: CASSLAEGGAFF
CDR3 DNA: TGTGCCAGCAGTTTAGCGGAGGGAGGAGCTTTCTTT

V gene: TRBV6-5
J gene: TRBJ1-6
clone size: -
D gene: -
CDR3 protein: CASSYADNSPLHF
CDR3 DNA: TGTGCCAGCAGTTACGCGGATAATTCACCCCTCCACTTT

V gene: TRBV6-5
J gene: TRBJ1-5
clone size: -
D gene: -
CDR3 protein: CASRGHLGGPQHF
CDR3 DNA: TGTGCCAGCAGGGGACACCTTGGGGGGCCCCAGCATTTT

V gene: TRBV30
J gene: TRBJ2-3
clone size: -
D gene: -
CDR3 protein: CAWSARGTDTQYF
CDR3 DNA: TGTGCCTGGAGTGCGCGTGGCACAGATACGCAGTATTTT

V gene: TRBV11-2
J gene: TRBJ2-7
clone size: few
D gene: -
CDR3 protein: CASGRIPIVPYEQYF
CDR3 DNA: TGTGCCAGCGGTCGCATTCCGATAGTCCCCTACGAGCAGTACTTC

V gene: TRBV28
J gene: TRBJ2-2
clone size: once
D gene: -
CDR3 protein: CASSLFWPGELFF
CDR3 DNA: TGTGCCAGCAGTTTATTTTGGCCCGGGGAGCTGTTTTTT